These T cell receptor beta chains were read from a single sample in a study of T cell responses to AZD1222 COVID-19 vaccine. The table came from immunoSEQ multiplex PCR; TCRdb's copy has only in-frame clones and leaves some out. The sample yields about 120,000 clones, approximately 90% seen once. Sequenced here: peripheral blood, sampled on day 0 of AZD1222 vaccination. Every receptor here comes from an adult in good health. Both conserved end residues are trimmed from each CDR3.

j_gene: TRBJ2-2
v_gene: TRBV28
CDR3aa: ASSLTRPRSGELF

j_gene: TRBJ2-7
v_gene: TRBV30
CDR3aa: AWSPDSYEQY

j_gene: TRBJ2-1
v_gene: TRBV4-1
CDR3aa: ASSPTKNSYNEQF

j_gene: TRBJ1-4
v_gene: TRBV9
CDR3aa: ASGLGVTNEKLF

j_gene: TRBJ1-1
v_gene: TRBV28
CDR3aa: ASSLGRGAF

j_gene: TRBJ1-2
v_gene: TRBV29-1
CDR3aa: SAGTGGDYGYT

j_gene: TRBJ2-1
v_gene: TRBV4-2
CDR3aa: ASSQDRQREQF

j_gene: TRBJ2-1
v_gene: TRBV3-1/TRBV3-2
CDR3aa: ASSQHLAGAGNEQF

j_gene: TRBJ2-7
v_gene: TRBV15
CDR3aa: ATSRDLLAGVGEQY

j_gene: TRBJ2-5
v_gene: TRBV18
CDR3aa: ASSFTLAGDETQY

j_gene: TRBJ2-2
v_gene: TRBV6-5
CDR3aa: ASSWGPNTGELF

j_gene: TRBJ2-3
v_gene: TRBV27
CDR3aa: ASKRQGMSSTDTQY

j_gene: TRBJ1-2
v_gene: TRBV9
CDR3aa: ASSTSDRVYGYT

j_gene: TRBJ1-2
v_gene: TRBV18
CDR3aa: ASSPFDRRVDYGYT

j_gene: TRBJ2-2
v_gene: TRBV2
CDR3aa: ASSNRDRGTGELF

j_gene: TRBJ2-2
v_gene: TRBV6-5
CDR3aa: ASSYAGRNTGELF

j_gene: TRBJ2-7
v_gene: TRBV27
CDR3aa: ASSLNAFPYEQY

j_gene: TRBJ1-2
v_gene: TRBV5-4
CDR3aa: ASSLATGARGGYT

j_gene: TRBJ2-7
v_gene: TRBV6-5
CDR3aa: ASSYDIKSYEQY

j_gene: TRBJ2-7
v_gene: TRBV28
CDR3aa: ASRPYSGLLFEQY

j_gene: TRBJ1-4
v_gene: TRBV4-2
CDR3aa: ASSRYDRGGEKLF

j_gene: TRBJ2-1
v_gene: TRBV24-1
CDR3aa: ATSRLAGLGEQF

j_gene: TRBJ2-7
v_gene: TRBV2
CDR3aa: ASSVRSVYEQY

j_gene: TRBJ1-3
v_gene: TRBV5-8
CDR3aa: ASSLEPASGNTIY

j_gene: TRBJ1-4
v_gene: TRBV10-3
CDR3aa: AISDGATNEKLF

j_gene: TRBJ1-5
v_gene: TRBV7-8
CDR3aa: ASSLEATSNQPQH

j_gene: TRBJ1-2
v_gene: TRBV18
CDR3aa: ASSPRRQDYDGYT

j_gene: TRBJ2-7
v_gene: TRBV29-1
CDR3aa: SVHPGQGTEQY

j_gene: TRBJ2-2
v_gene: TRBV6-5
CDR3aa: ASSYSTGELF

j_gene: TRBJ2-3
v_gene: TRBV5-4
CDR3aa: ASSPPRGTGETDTQY

j_gene: TRBJ1-6
v_gene: TRBV5-1
CDR3aa: ASSLVNLFGEPSYNSPLH

j_gene: TRBJ1-2
v_gene: TRBV5-1
CDR3aa: ASSPVGGGAGYGYT

j_gene: TRBJ2-7
v_gene: TRBV9
CDR3aa: ARPRDYAYEQY

j_gene: TRBJ1-2
v_gene: TRBV29-1
CDR3aa: SVGPTGGEGYT

j_gene: TRBJ1-2
v_gene: TRBV5-1
CDR3aa: ASSLSGQGYGYT

j_gene: TRBJ2-1
v_gene: TRBV5-1
CDR3aa: ASSVGLAGGLYNEQF

j_gene: TRBJ1-1
v_gene: TRBV20-1
CDR3aa: SASVLTTEAF

j_gene: TRBJ2-7
v_gene: TRBV12-5
CDR3aa: ASGFGQGGDEQY

j_gene: TRBJ1-5
v_gene: TRBV2
CDR3aa: ASSEGGVGLPQH

j_gene: TRBJ1-2
v_gene: TRBV5-1
CDR3aa: ASSLNPGGNVIGGGGYT

j_gene: TRBJ2-6
v_gene: TRBV5-4
CDR3aa: ASSPQQGQSGANVLT